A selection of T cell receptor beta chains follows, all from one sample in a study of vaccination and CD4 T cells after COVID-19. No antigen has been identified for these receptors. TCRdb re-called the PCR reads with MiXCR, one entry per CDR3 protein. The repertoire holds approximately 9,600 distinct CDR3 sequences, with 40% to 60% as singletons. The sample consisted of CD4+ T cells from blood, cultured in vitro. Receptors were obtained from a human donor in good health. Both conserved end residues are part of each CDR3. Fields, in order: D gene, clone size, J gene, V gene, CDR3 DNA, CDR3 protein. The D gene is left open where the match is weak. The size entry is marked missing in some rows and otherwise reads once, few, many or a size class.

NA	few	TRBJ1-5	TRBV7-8	TGTGCCAGCAGCTTAGTAGGACAGTTTGGGAATCAGCCCCAGCATTTT	CASSLVGQFGNQPQHF
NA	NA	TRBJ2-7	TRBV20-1	TGCAGTGCTAGAGGTCCCGGACTCCCGGGGGAAGGATACGAGCAGTACTTC	CSARGPGLPGEGYEQYF
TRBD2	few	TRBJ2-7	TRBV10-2	TGCGCCAGCAGTGTAGGGCTAGCGGTTGAGCAGTACTTC	CASSVGLAVEQYF
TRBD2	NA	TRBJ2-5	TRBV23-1	TGCGCCAGCCGTAAAGGGAGGGGCGAGGAGACCCAGTACTTC	CASRKGRGEETQYF
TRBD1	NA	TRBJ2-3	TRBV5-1	TGCGCCAGCAGCGGGAGGGACTTGGGACAGGGTAAGGCAGATACGCAGTATTTT	CASSGRDLGQGKADTQYF
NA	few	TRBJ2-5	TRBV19	TGTGCCAGTAGTATAGTTGGGACGGAAGGGACCCAGTACTTC	CASSIVGTEGTQYF
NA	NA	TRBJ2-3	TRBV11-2	TGTGCCAGCAGCTTAGTCGGCGGTAGCACAGATACGCAGTATTTT	CASSLVGGSTDTQYF
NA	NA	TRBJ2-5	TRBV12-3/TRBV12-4	TGTGCCAGCAGTTTATTGGGGGCGGGGGAGGCCCAAGAGACCCAGTACTTC	CASSLLGAGEAQETQYF
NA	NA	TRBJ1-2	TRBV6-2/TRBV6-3	TGTGCCAGCAGTTACCTTGAGAACTATGGCTACACCTTC	CASSYLENYGYTF
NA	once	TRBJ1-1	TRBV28	TGTGCCAGCAGTTTGATTTTTTCGCTGCGATCCGCTTTCTTT	CASSLIFSLRSAFF
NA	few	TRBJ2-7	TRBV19	TGTGCCAGTAGTATTAGCCGGAACTCCTACGAGCAGTACTTC	CASSISRNSYEQYF
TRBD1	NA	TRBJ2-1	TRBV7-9	TGCGCCAGCAGGCCGCGACAGGGAAACAATGAGCAGTTCTTC	CASRPRQGNNEQFF
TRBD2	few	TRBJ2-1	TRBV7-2	TGTGCCAGCAGCTTAGCGGGGGCGGGGGGACCCTACAATGAGCAGTTCTTC	CASSLAGAGGPYNEQFF
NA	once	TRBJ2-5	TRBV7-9	TGTGCCAGCAGCTTAGCCGCCAGTCAAGAGACCCAGTACTTC	CASSLAASQETQYF
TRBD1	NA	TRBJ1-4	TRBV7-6	TGTGCCAGCAGCTTACGACAGGGGGATACCCAGTTTTTT	CASSLRQGDTQFF
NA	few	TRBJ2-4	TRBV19	TGTGCCAGTAGTATAGAGGGGCCCCCCGGGTGGGTTCAGTACTTC	CASSIEGPPGWVQYF
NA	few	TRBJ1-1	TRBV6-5	TGTGCCAGCAGTTACTCGGGACATTTGGGGGCTGAAGCTTTCTTT	CASSYSGHLGAEAFF
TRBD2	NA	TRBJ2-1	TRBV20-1	TGCAGGGGAGATACTAGCGGGGGGACCATCAATGAGCAGTTCTTC	CRGDTSGGTINEQFF
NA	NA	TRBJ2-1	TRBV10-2	TGCGCCAGCAAGGGAGATTTCCGACAGCTCGCCTACAATGAGCAGTTCTTC	CASKGDFRQLAYNEQFF
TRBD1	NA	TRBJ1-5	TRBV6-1	TGTGCCAGCAGCTCAGGGGGATCCAATCAGCCCCAGCATTTT	CASSSGGSNQPQHF
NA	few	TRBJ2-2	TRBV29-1	TGCAGCGTTGAACTTAGCTCCTCGACCGGGGAGCTGTTTTTT	CSVELSSSTGELFF
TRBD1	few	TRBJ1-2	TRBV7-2	TGTGCCAGCAGCCAGAGGACAGGGGTCAGCTATGGCTACACCTTC	CASSQRTGVSYGYTF
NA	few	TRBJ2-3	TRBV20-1	TGCAGTGCTGGTGGAGTCACCGGGAGCACAGATACGCAGTATTTT	CSAGGVTGSTDTQYF
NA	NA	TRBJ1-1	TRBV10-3	TGTGCCACAACCCGGGACACTGAAGCTTTCTTT	CATTRDTEAFF
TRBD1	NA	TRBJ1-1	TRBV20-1	TGCAGTGTTCCTACAGGGGGCACTGAAGCTTTCTTT	CSVPTGGTEAFF
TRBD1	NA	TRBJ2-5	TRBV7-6	TGTGCCAGCAGCCGACGACAGGGTGCTGAGACCCAGTACTTC	CASSRRQGAETQYF
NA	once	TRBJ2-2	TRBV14	TGTGCCAGCAGCCAAGTGCGGGGAACCACCGGGGAGCTGTTTTTT	CASSQVRGTTGELFF
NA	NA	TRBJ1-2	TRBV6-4	TGTGCCAGCAGTGACTCGAAAGGGCCTGACTTCCCCCATGGCTACACCTTC	CASSDSKGPDFPHGYTF
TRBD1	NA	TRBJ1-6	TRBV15	TGTGCCACCAGCAGGACAGGGAACAATTCACCCCTCCACTTT	CATSRTGNNSPLHF
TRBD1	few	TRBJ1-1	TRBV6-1	TGTGCCAGTACCGGGACAGGGATTCTCAACACTGAAGCTTTCTTT	CASTGTGILNTEAFF
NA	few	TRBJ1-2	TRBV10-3	TGTGCCAACAGTGAGCGGGGGGTTGGCTATGGCTACACCTTC	CANSERGVGYGYTF
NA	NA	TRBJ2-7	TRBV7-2	TGTGCCAGCAGCTTACGGGGGTCCTACGAGCAGTACTTC	CASSLRGSYEQYF
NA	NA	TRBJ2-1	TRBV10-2	TGCGCCAGCAGTGAAGGGAATTACCAGTTCTTC	CASSEGNYQFF
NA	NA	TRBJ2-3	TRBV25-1	TGTACCAGCAGTGATCGGGGGTTTACGCAGTATTTT	CTSSDRGFTQYF
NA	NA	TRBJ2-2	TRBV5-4	TGTGCCAGCAGCTTGGGGGGGGCGAACACCGGGGAGCTGTTTTTT	CASSLGGANTGELFF
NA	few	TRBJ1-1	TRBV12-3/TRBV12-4	TGTGCCAGCAGTTTTGGGGATACTGAAGCTTTCTTT	CASSFGDTEAFF
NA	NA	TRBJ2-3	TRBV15	TGTGCCACCAGCAGAGGACCGGACGGACACACTAGCACAGATACGCAGTATTTT	CATSRGPDGHTSTDTQYF
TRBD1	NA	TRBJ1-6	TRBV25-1	TGTGCCAGCAGTGCGGTTAAGGGGACAGATTCACCCCTCCACTTT	CASSAVKGTDSPLHF
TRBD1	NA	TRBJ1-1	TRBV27	TGTGCCAGCTACCGGCCTCACCTCATCCACAGGGGGCGGTCGGACACTGAAGCTTTCTTT	CASYRPHLIHRGRSDTEAFF
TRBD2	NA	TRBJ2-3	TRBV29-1	TGCAGCATCGAACCCCTAGCGGGAAGAGTAACAGATACGCAGTATTTT	CSIEPLAGRVTDTQYF
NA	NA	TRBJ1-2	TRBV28	TGTGCCAGCACCGTCGGGACACCCTATGGCTACACCTTC	CASTVGTPYGYTF
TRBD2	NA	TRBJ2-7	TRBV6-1	TGTGCCAGCAGTCGGGCTAGCGGGACCTACGAGCAGTACTTC	CASSRASGTYEQYF
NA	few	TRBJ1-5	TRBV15	TGTGCCACCAGCAGGGAGACAGTTCAGCCCCAGCATTTT	CATSRETVQPQHF
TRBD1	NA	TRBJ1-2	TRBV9	TGTGCCAGCAGCGTAGATACAGGGGGGGGCGGCTACACCTTC	CASSVDTGGGGYTF
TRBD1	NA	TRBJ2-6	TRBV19	TGTGCCAGTAGTATCCAGGGGGCGATGGCTGGGGCCAACGTCCTGACTTTC	CASSIQGAMAGANVLTF
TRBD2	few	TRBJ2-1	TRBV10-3	TGTGCCATCAGTGGGCCGGGACTAGCGGGGGGGCCGGTCCACAATGAGCAGTTCTTC	CAISGPGLAGGPVHNEQFF
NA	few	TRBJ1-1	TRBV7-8	TGTGCCAGCAGCGGCCGGGACATAAGAACTGAAGCTTTCTTT	CASSGRDIRTEAFF
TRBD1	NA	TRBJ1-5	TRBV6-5	TGTGCCAGCAGTTCAGGGGGCTATAGCAATCAGCCCCAGCATTTT	CASSSGGYSNQPQHF
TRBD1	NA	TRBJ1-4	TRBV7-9	TGTGCCAGCAGCCCCGGACAGGCGGGGACTAATGAAAAACTGTTTTTT	CASSPGQAGTNEKLFF
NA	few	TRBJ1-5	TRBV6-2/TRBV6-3	TGTGCCAGCACTTCAGGGATGTGGAATCAGCCCCAGCATTTT	CASTSGMWNQPQHF
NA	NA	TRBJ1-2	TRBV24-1	TGTGCCACCAGTGACCCGGGACGGAACTATGGCTACACCTTC	CATSDPGRNYGYTF
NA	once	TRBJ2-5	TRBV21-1	TGTGCCAGCAGCAACCCGGGACTAGCGGTTTTACAAGAGACCCAGTACTTC	CASSNPGLAVLQETQYF
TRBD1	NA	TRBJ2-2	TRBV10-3	TGTGCCATCAGTGAGTCGACAGGGGCCGGGGAGCTGTTTTTT	CAISESTGAGELFF
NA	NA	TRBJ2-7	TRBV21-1	TGTGCCAGCAGCAAATACTGGGAGGGGTGGGGCCCCGAGCAGTACTTC	CASSKYWEGWGPEQYF
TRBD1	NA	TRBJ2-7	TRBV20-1	TGCAGTGCTAGAGGACAACAGGGGTACTACGAGCAGTACTTC	CSARGQQGYYEQYF